What follows describes a single TCR beta chain. The data are from a study of shared clonotypes between healthy human individuals. Only in-frame clones appear in the TCRdb table, and some are missing; sequencing was by immunoSEQ multiplex PCR. The sample contains 950,000 to 1,100,000 clones, about 74% of which appear only once. The V gene lost 5 bases and the J gene lost 1 base, with 6 bases spanning the gap. Germline assignment: CDR1 WNHNN and CDR2 SYGVQD (reference sequence). The CDR3 extends over 13 amino acids. Material for sequencing was memory CD4+ T cells sorted from blood. Specified subset: CD45RA-negative fraction. The rearrangement links TRBV10-1 to TRBJ1-5, with no clear D. This receptor was obtained from a man younger than 30 in good health. The CDR3 spells CASSSTSNQPQHF. DNA for the CDR3: TGCGCCAGCAGTTCTACCAGCAATCAGCCCCAGCATTTT.